This T cell receptor beta chain was recorded in a study of neoadjuvant nivolumab and ipilimumab in lung cancer. In the study overall: Nivolumab 3 mg/kg was given days 1, 15 and 29, plus ipilimumab 1 mg/kg day 1 in combination.

The CDR3 loop spans 13 amino acids. V lost 7 bases, J lost 5 bases, and 14 bases lay in between. Germline CDR1 reads SGHAT; CDR2 reads FQNNGV. General observations from the study: TCR clonality did not significantly correlate with pathologic tumor regression. Compared with tumor-adjacent uninvolved lung, resected tumors showed greater richness and clonality.

This clone was counted between two and nine times. What it recognizes is unknown. This table comes from immunoSEQ multiplex PCR, and its TCRdb copy is limited to in-frame clones, with some not included. In the table there are more than 10,000 clones, around two thirds of which are singletons. Sample: peripheral blood, taken after neoadjuvant nivolumab, alone or with ipilimumab, at or shortly before surgery. The receptor was derived from an adult with non-small cell lung cancer. This chain joins TRBV11-2 and TRBJ2-5; D is possibly TRBD2 (6 bases). In nucleotides, the CDR3 is TGTGCCAGCAAAGTGGGGGAGGAGGAGACCCAGTACTTC. Residues: CASKVGEEETQYF.